This T cell receptor beta chain was recovered during a study of PD-L1 blockade in urothelial cancer. About the study: Patients previously received 0 to 3 chemotherapy regimens. Among blood samples, the median T cell count was 141,255.

This sample's time point: peripheral blood 6 weeks after treatment start. Anywhere from 1 to 8 samples came from each patient, spanning pretreatment and on-treatment. The table came from immunoSEQ multiplex PCR; TCRdb's copy has only in-frame clones and leaves some out. The sample records roughly 110,000 clones, approximately 90% being singletons. Germline CDR1 and CDR2: SGDLS and YYNGEE. This CDR3 has 15 residues. The V gene end was trimmed by 2 bases and the J gene end by 1 base; junction bases not matched to a gene: 5. The source of this sequence is a man aged 55 to 70 with urothelial cancer. The specimen comprised PBMCs, sampled around atezolizumab (anti-PD-L1) treatment. The chain couples TRBV9 to TRBJ2-7; 8 bases fit TRBD2. The CDR3, as DNA: TGTGCCAGCAGCGTCGGGGGGGCCGATTCCTACGAGCAGTACTTC. Amino acid sequence: CASSVGGADSYEQYF. The full variable domain, rest sourced from reference TRBV9 and TRBJ2-7, is DSGVTQTPKHLITATGQRVTLRCSPRSGDLSVYWYQQSLDQGLQFLIQYYNGEERAKGNILERFSAQQFPDLHSELNLSSLELGDSALYFCASSVGGADSYEQYFGPGTRLTVT.